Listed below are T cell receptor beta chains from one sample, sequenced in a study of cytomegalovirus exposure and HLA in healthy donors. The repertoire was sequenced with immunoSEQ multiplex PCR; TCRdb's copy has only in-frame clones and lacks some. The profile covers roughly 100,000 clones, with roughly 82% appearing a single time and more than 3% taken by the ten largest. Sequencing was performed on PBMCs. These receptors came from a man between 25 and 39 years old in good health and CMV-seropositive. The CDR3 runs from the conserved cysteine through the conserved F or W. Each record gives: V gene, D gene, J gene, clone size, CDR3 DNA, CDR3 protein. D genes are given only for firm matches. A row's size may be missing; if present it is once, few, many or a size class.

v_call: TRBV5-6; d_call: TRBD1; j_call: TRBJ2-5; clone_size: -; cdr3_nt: TGTGCCAGCAGCTTTATCGACAGGGTACAAGAGACCCAGTACTTC; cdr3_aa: CASSFIDRVQETQYF
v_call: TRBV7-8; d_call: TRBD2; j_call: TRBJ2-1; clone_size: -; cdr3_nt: TGTGCCAGCAGCGATAGGACTAGCGTAAATGAGCAGTTCTTC; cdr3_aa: CASSDRTSVNEQFF
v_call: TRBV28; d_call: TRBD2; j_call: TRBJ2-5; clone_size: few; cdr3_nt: TGTGCCAGCAGTTTGCCTCCCGGGACTAGCGGGATGCCCCAAGAGACCCAGTACTTC; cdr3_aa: CASSLPPGTSGMPQETQYF
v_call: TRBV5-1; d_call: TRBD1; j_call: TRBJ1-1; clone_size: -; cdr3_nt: TGCGCCAGCAGCTGGACAGGGCCGGGCACTGAAGCTTTCTTT; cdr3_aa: CASSWTGPGTEAFF
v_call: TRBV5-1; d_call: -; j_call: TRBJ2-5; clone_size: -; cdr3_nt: TGCGCCAGCAGCTTGGCGCCCGGTCTCCAAGAGACCCAGTACTTC; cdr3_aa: CASSLAPGLQETQYF
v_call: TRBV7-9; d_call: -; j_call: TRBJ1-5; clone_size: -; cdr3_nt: TGTGCCAGCAGCTTAGTAATGGGCAGCTCGTATAGCAATCAGCCCCAGCATTTT; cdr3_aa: CASSLVMGSSYSNQPQHF
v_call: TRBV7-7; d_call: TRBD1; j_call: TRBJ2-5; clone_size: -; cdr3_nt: TGTGCCAGCAGCCTCAGGACAGGGGTCCAAGAGACCCAGTACTTC; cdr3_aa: CASSLRTGVQETQYF
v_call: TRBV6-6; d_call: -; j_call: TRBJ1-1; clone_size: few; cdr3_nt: TGTGCCAGCAGGGCTACAGTGAACACTGAAGCTTTCTTT; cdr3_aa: CASRATVNTEAFF
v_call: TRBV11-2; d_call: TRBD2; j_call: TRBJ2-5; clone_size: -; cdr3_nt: TGTGCCAGCAGCCCAGACTTAGCGGGAGCTGAGACCCAGTACTTC; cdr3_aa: CASSPDLAGAETQYF
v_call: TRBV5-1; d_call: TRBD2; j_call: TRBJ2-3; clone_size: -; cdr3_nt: TGCGCCAGCAGCTTGGGACTAGCGGGACCAGATACGCAGTATTTT; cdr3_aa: CASSLGLAGPDTQYF
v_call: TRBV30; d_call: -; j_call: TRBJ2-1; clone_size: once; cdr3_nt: TGTGCCTGGAGTCACCAAACTAGCAATGAGCAGTTCTTC; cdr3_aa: CAWSHQTSNEQFF
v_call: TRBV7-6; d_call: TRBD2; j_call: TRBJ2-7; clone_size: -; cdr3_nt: TGTGCCAGCAGCTCACCCAGCGGGACTAGTAGCTCCTACGAGCAGTACTTC; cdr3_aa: CASSSPSGTSSSYEQYF
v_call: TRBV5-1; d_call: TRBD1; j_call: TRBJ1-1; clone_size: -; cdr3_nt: TGCGCCAGCAGCTCCCCGGGACAGGGTATCGCTGAAGCTTTCTTT; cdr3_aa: CASSSPGQGIAEAFF
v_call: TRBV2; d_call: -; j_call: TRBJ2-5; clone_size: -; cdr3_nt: TGTGCCAGCAGGTCCCAGGGGACCCAGTACTTC; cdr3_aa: CASRSQGTQYF
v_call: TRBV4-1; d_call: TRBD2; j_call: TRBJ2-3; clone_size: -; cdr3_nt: TGCGCCAGCAGCCAACAATTACTAGCGGGAACGACAGATACGCAGTATTTT; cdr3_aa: CASSQQLLAGTTDTQYF
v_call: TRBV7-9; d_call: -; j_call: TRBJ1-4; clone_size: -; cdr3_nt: TGTGCCAGCAGCTCGGGTAGAGGGGGAAGGTATGAAAAACTGTTTTTT; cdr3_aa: CASSSGRGGRYEKLFF
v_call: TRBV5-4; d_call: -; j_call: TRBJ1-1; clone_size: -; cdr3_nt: TGTGCCAGCAGCTTGGCCGGGAGTACGAACACTGAAGCTTTCTTT; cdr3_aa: CASSLAGSTNTEAFF
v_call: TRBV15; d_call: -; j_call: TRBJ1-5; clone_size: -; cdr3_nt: TGTGCCACCAGCAGATCGTCAGGGCTCAATCAGCCCCAGCATTTT; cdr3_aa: CATSRSSGLNQPQHF
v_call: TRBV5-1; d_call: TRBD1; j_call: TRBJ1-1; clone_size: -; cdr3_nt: TGCGCCAGCAGCTTGGCAGGGGGAGTCAACACTGAAGCTTTCTTT; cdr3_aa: CASSLAGGVNTEAFF
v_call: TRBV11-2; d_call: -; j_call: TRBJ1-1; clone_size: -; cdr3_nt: TGTGCCAGCAGCGCCGTACATCCGAACACTGAAGCTTTCTTT; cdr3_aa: CASSAVHPNTEAFF
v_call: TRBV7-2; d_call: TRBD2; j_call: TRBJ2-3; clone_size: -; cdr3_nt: TGTGCCAGCAGCTTAGCGGGAGGGAGCACAGATACGCAGTATTTT; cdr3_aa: CASSLAGGSTDTQYF
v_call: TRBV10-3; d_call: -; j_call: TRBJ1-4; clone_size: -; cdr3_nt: TGTGCCACCACGGCCACCGCAGGTGAAAAACTGTTTTTT; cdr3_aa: CATTATAGEKLFF
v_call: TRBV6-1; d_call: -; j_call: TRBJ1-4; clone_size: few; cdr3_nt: TGTGCCAGCAGTGAAGGGGAGGGAACTAATGAAAAACTGTTTTTT; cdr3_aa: CASSEGEGTNEKLFF
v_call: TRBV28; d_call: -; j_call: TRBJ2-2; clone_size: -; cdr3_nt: TGTGCCAGCAGTGCCGGCGGAGGGGCCGGGGAGCTGTTTTTT; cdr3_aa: CASSAGGGAGELFF
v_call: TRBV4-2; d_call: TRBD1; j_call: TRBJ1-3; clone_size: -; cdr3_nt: TGTGCCAGCAGCCAAGAGGTTGTTAGCAGGGGGCGGATACAGTCTGGAAACACCATATATTTT; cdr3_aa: CASSQEVVSRGRIQSGNTIYF
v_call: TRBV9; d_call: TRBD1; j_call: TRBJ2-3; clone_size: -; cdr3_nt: TGTGCCAGCAGCGTATCAGTGGGACAGGGGCCAGATACGCAGTATTTC; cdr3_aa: CASSVSVGQGPDTQYF
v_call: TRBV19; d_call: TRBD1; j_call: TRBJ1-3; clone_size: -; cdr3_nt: TGTGCCAGTAGTCCTCGGACAGGGTTCCTTGGCTCTGGAAACACCATATATTTT; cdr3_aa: CASSPRTGFLGSGNTIYF
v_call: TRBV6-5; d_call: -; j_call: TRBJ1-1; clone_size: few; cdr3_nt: TGTGCCAGCAGTTACTACGGGTTGAACACTGAAGCTTTCTTT; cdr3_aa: CASSYYGLNTEAFF
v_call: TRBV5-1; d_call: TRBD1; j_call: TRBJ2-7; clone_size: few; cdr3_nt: TGCGCCAGCAGCTTAGGGACAGGGCCCTACGAGCAGTACTTC; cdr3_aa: CASSLGTGPYEQYF
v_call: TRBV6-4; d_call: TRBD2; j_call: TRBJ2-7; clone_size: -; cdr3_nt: TGTGCCAGCAGTACAGCGGGGCGCCACGAGCAGTACTTC; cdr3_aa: CASSTAGRHEQYF
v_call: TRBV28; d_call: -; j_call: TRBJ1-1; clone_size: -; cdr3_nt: TGTGCCAGCAGCTTCCCTGGACTCTCTTTAGCTTTCTTT; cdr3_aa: CASSFPGLSLAFF
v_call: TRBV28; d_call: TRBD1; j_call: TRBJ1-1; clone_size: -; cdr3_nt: TGTGCCAGCAGTCCGGGGACAGGGGGTCATAAAACTGAAGCTTTCTTT; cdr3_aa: CASSPGTGGHKTEAFF
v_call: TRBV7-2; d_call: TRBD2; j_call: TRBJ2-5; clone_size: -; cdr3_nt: TGTGCCAGCAATAGCGGGAGGAAGGAGACCCAGTACTTC; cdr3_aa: CASNSGRKETQYF
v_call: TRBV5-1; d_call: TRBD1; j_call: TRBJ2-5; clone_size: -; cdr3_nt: TGCGCCAGCACCCTGGACAGGGGAAATTCAGAGACCCAGTACTTC; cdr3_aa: CASTLDRGNSETQYF
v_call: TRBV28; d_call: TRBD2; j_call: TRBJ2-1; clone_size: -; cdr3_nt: TGTGCCAGCAGTAGGACTAGCGGGAGGGGTGAGCAGTTCTTC; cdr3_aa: CASSRTSGRGEQFF
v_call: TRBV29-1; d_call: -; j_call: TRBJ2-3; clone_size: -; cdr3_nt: TGCAGCGTTGGGTCCTTTAGCGGTAGCACAGATACGCAGTATTTT; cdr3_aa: CSVGSFSGSTDTQYF
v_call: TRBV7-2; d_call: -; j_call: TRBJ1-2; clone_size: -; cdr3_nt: TGTGCCAGCAGCACCAATACCGCGGGGAAATATGGCTACACCTTC; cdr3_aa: CASSTNTAGKYGYTF
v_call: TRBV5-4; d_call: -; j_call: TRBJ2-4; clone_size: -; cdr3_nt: TGTGCCAGCAGCTTGAGTCCAGGGTTTGGAAACATTCAGTACTTC; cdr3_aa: CASSLSPGFGNIQYF
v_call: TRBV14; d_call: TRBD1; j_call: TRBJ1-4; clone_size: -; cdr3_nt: TGTGCCAGCAGCCTTGGACAGGGGAGGGGTGAAAAACTGTTTTTT; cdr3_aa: CASSLGQGRGEKLFF
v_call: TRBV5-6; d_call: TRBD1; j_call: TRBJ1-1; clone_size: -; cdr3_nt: TGTGCCAGCAGCCACAGGGGAGCGGATGAAGCTTTCTTT; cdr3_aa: CASSHRGADEAFF
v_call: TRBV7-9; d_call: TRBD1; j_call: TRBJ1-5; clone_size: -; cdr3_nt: TGTGCCAGCAGCCCCCTGGGACAGGTCAATAGCAATCAGCCCCAGCATTTT; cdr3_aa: CASSPLGQVNSNQPQHF
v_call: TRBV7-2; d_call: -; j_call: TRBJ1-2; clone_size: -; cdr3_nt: TGTGCCAGCAGCTTAGGACGGGGAGGTATCTATGGCTACACCTTC; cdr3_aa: CASSLGRGGIYGYTF
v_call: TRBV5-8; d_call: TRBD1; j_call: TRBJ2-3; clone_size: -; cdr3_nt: TGTGCCAGCAGCTTAGGACAGGGGCTCACAGATACGCAGTATTTT; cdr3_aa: CASSLGQGLTDTQYF
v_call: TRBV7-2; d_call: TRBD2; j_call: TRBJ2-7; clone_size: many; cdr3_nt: TGTGCCAGCACCCCCGGGACTAGAATTTACGAGCAGTACTTC; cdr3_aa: CASTPGTRIYEQYF
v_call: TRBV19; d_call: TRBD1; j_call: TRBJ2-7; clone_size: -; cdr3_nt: TGTGCCAGTAGTATGACAGGGTACGAGCAGTACTTC; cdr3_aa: CASSMTGYEQYF
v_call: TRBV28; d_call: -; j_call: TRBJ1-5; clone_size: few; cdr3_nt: TGTGCCAGCAGTTTCCGGGCCAGGGGAGGGAATCAGCCCCAGCATTTT; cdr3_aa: CASSFRARGGNQPQHF
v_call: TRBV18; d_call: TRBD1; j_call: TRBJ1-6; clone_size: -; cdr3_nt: TGTGCCAGCTCACGTGGACAGGGTGGAGATTCACCCCTCCACTTT; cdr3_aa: CASSRGQGGDSPLHF
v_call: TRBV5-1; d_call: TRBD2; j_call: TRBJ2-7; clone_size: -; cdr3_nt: TGCGCCAGCAGCGTCGGGGCTAGCGGGAGGGCGGGCGAGCAGTACTTC; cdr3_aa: CASSVGASGRAGEQYF
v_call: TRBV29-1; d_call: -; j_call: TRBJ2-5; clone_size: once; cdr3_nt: TGCAGCGTTGTGGCCCCAGAGACCCAGTACTTC; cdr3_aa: CSVVAPETQYF
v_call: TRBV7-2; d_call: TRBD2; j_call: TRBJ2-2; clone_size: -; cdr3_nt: TGTGCCAGCAGTCGGGATCAACTAGCGGGAATGAACACCGGGGAGCTGTTTTTT; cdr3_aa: CASSRDQLAGMNTGELFF
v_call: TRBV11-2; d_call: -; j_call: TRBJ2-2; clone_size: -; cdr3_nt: TGTGCCAGCAGCACCCAACAGGGCAGCACCGGGGAGCTGTTTTTT; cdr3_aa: CASSTQQGSTGELFF
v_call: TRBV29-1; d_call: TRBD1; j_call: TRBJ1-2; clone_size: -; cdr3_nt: TGCAGCGTTGGAACGTCCCCGACAGGGGGCGGCTACACCTTC; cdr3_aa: CSVGTSPTGGGYTF
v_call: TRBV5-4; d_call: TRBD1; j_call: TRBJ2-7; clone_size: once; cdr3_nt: TGTGCCAGCAGCGCCCGGGACAGGTCCTACGGGGAGCAGTACTTC; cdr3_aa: CASSARDRSYGEQYF
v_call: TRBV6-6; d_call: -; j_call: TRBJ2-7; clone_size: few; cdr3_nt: TGTGCCAGCAGCCTAGGTGCCTACGAGCAGTACTTC; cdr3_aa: CASSLGAYEQYF
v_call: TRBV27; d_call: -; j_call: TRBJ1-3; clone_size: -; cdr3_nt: TGTGCCAGCAGTATTCCCAGGGTCCACACTGGAAACACCATATATTTT; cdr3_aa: CASSIPRVHTGNTIYF
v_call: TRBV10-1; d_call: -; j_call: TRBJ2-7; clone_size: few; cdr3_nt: TGCGCCAGCAGTGAGTCCGGGGGTGGCTACGAGCAGTACTTC; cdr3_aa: CASSESGGGYEQYF
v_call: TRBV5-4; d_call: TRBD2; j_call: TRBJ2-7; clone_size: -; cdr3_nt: TGTGCCAGCGGCCGGGAGGGTTACGAGCAGTACTTC; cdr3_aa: CASGREGYEQYF
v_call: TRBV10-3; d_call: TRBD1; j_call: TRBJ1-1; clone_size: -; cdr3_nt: TGTGCCATCAGTGGGGGGGGGACAGGGGGCGCGGGGACTGAAGCTTTCTTT; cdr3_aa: CAISGGGTGGAGTEAFF
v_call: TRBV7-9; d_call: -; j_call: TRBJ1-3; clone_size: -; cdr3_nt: TGTGCCAGCAGCTTAGCGGGTTTTCGGGAGACCGGCTCTGGAAACACCATATATTTT; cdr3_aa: CASSLAGFRETGSGNTIYF